This TCR beta chain was observed in a study of beta chain features in type 1 diabetes. Study-wide findings and caveats: Type 1 diabetes patients had TCRB CDR3s that were shorter (moderately but significantly so) in all four CD4+ subsets.

The CDR3 loop spans 18 amino acids. Per the germline V gene, CDR1 is MNHEY and CDR2 is SMNVEV (reference sequence). V dropped 3 bases and J dropped 0 bases, with 21 bases sitting between them. A note on this clone: Its antigen is currently unknown.

Purities over 98% were achieved in all sorted populations. The sequenced template was cDNA made from the entire isolated RNA. Clones were sequenced by immunoSEQ multiplex PCR, and TCRdb holds only the in-frame ones, with some missing. The sample contains about 370,000 clones, 9.5% to 10% of which appear only once. The TCR originated in a young man with type 1 diabetes. This chain uses TRBV27 with TRBJ2-7, with D uncertain. Sequencing used central memory CD4+ T cells from blood. The CDR3 spells CASSLTVGLAPNSYEQYF. Here the CDR3 DNA reads TGTGCCAGCAGTTTGACGGTTGGTTTAGCTCCCAACTCCTACGAGCAGTACTTC.